This T cell receptor beta chain was observed in a study of response to subunit inactivated influenza vaccine. TCRdb fed the RT-PCR reads into MiXCR, producing one record per CDR3 protein. Of almost 250,000 distinct CDR3 sequences listed, 12% are singletons. This CDR3 spans 13 amino acids. The germline V gene has CDR1 SGHAT and CDR2 FQNNGV. The V segment lost 5 bases and the J segment 5 bases; nucleotides outside the gene matches: 3. This clonotype was counted ten times or more. The V call is TRBV11-2, the J call TRBJ2-1, with 7 positions matching TRBD1. This TCR came from a man aged 50-60 years who received an inactivated influenza vaccine. The source material was non-naive T cells sorted from PBMCs, sampled roughly 15 days before vaccination. The CDR3 is CASSGDRNNEQFF. The CDR3 coding sequence is TGTGCCAGCAGCGGGGACAGAAACAATGAGCAGTTCTTC.